One and the same sample provided the 2 T cell receptor beta chains below, sequenced in a study of blood T cells in healthy people across ages. A second PCR, run for roughly 6 to 11 cycles, used a sample-barcoded 5' primer plus a J-beta primer mix. MiXCR, run by TCRdb on the 5' RACE reads, gives a single entry per CDR3 protein. The sample holds over 1,300,000 distinct CDR3 sequences; roughly 59% are singletons and the top ten take under 8.5%. Sequences were obtained from blood. Receptors originate from a man between 18 and 35 years old in good health.

The J gene is TRBJ2-3, the V gene TRBV29-1; 7 bases fit TRBD1. CDR3 length: 14 amino acids. With V trimmed by 4 bases and J by 3 bases, 7 bases remained unmatched. Per germline, CDR1 SQVTM and CDR2 ANQGSEA. CDR3 region: CSVAETGSTDTQYF. DNA for the CDR3: TGCAGCGTTGCTGAGACAGGGTCGACAGATACGCAGTATTTT.

This clonotype was recorded a few times. The chain couples TRBV27 to TRBJ2-7, with TRBD1 matching over 9 bases. The V segment lost 4 bases and the J segment 4 bases; nucleotides outside the gene matches: 11. Germline V gene data show CDR1 as MNHEY and CDR2 as SMNVEV (reference sequence). The CDR3 totals 16 residues. The CDR3 region has the DNA TGTGCCAGCAGTTCCGCCGCGATGGGGACAGGGTACGAGCAGTACTTC. Translation: CASSSAAMGTGYEQYF.